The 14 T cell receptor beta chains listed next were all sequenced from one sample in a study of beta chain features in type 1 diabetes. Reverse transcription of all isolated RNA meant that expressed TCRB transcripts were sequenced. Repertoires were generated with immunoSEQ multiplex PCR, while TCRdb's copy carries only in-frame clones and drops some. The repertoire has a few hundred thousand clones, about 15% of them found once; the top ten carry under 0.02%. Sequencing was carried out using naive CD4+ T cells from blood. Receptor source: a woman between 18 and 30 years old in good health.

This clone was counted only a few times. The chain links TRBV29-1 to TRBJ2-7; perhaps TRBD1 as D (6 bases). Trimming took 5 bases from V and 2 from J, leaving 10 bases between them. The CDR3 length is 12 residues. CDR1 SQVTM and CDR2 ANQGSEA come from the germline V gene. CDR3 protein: CSVRDTAYEQYF. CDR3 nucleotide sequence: TGCAGCGTTCGGGACACGGCCTACGAGCAGTACTTC.

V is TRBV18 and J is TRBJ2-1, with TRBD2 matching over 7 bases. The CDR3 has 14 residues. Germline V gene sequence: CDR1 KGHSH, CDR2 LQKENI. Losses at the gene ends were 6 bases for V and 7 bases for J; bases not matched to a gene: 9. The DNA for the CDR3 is TGTGCCAGCTCGCGGGGAGGACTAGGGAATGAGCAGTTCTTC. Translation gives CASSRGGLGNEQFF.

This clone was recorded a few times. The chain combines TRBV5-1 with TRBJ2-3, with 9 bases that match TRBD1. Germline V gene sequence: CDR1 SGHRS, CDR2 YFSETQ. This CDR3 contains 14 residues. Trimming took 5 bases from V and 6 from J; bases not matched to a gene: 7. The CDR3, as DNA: TGCGCCAGCAGTACACAGGGGGCCGGTGATACGCAGTATTTT. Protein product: CASSTQGAGDTQYF.

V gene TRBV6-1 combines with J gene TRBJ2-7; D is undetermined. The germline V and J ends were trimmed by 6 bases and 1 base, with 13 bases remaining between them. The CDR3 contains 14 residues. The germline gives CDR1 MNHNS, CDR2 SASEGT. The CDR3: CASRLPGLSYEQYF. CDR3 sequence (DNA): TGTGCCAGCAGGCTCCCAGGTCTTTCCTACGAGCAGTACTTC.

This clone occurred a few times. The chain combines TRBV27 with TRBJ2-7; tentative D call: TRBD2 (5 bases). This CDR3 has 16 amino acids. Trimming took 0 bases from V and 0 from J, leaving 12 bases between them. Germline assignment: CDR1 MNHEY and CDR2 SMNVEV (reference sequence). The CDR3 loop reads CASSLSRRDNSYEQYF. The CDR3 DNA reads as TGTGCCAGCAGTTTATCCCGCCGGGATAACTCCTACGAGCAGTACTTC.

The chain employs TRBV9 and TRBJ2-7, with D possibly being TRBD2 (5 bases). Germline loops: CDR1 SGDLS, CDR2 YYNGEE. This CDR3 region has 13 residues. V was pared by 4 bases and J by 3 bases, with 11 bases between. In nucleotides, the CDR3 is TGTGCCAGCAGCCCCCGGGATATCTACGAGCAGTACTTC. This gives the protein CASSPRDIYEQYF.

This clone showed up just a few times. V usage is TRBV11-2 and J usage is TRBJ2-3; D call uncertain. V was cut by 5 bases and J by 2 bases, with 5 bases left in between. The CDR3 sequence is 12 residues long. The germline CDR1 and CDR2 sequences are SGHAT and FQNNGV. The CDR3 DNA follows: TGTGCCAGCAGCCGTAACACAGATACGCAGTATTTT. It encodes CASSRNTDTQYF.

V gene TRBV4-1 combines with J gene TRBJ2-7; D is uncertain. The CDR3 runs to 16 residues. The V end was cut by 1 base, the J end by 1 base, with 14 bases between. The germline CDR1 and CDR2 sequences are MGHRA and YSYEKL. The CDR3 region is CASSQVRQVRSYEQYF. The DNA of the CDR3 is TGCGCCAGCAGCCAAGTCCGCCAAGTCAGGTCCTACGAGCAGTACTTC.

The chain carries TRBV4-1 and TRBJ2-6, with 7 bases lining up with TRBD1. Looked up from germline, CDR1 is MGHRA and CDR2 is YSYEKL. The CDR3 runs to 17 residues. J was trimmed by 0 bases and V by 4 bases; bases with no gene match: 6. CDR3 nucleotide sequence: TGCGCCAGCAGCCGAGACAGGGTTACCTCTGGGGCCAACGTCCTGACTTTC. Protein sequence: CASSRDRVTSGANVLTF.

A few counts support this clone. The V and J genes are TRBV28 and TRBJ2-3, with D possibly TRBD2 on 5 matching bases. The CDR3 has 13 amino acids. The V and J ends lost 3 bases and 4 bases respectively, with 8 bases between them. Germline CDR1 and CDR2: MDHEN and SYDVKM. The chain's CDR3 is CASSLREPDTQYF. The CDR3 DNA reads TGTGCCAGCAGTTTGAGGGAACCAGATACGCAGTATTTT. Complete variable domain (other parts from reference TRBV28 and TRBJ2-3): DVKVTQSSRYLVKRTGEKVFLECVQDMDHENMFWYRQDPGLGLRLIYFSYDVKMKEKGDIPEGYSVSREKKERFSLILESASTNQTSMYLCASSLREPDTQYFGPGTRLTVL.

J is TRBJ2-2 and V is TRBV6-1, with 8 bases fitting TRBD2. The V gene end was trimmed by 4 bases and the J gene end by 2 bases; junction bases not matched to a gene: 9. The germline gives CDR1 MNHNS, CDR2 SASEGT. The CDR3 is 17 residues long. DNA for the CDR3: TGTGCCAGCAGTGGTCACCGAGCGGGAGATAACACCGGGGAGCTGTTTTTT. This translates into CASSGHRAGDNTGELFF.

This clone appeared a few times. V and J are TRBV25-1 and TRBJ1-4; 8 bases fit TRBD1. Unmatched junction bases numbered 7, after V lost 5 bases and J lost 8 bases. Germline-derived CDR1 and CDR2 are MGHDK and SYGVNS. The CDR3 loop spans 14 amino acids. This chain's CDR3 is CASSPQGAEEKLFF. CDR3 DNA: TGTGCCAGCAGTCCTCAGGGGGCGGAAGAAAAACTGTTTTTT. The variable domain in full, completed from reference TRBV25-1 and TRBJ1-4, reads EADIYQTPRYLVIGTGKKITLECSQTMGHDKMYWYQQDPGMELHLIHYSYGVNSTEKGDLSSESTVSRIRTEHFPLTLESARPSHTSQYLCASSPQGAEEKLFFGSGTQLSVL.

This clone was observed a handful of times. This CDR3 reads CAWSGGLAGANVLTF. CDR3 nucleotide sequence: TGTGCCTGGAGTGGAGGCCTGGCTGGGGCCAACGTCCTGACTTTC. The chain joins TRBV30 to TRBJ2-6; no definite D call. Germline CDR1 and CDR2: GTSNPN and SVGIG (reference sequence). The CDR3 loop spans 15 amino acids. Trimming removed 1 base from V and 2 bases from J, with 9 bases in between.

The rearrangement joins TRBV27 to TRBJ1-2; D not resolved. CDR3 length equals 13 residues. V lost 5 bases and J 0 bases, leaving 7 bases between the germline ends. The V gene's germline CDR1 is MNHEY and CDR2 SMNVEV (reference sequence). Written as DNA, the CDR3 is TGTGCCAGCAGTGGAGGAGCTAACTATGGCTACACCTTC. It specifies CASSGGANYGYTF.